This T cell receptor beta chain stems from a study of CD8+ T cells in alopecia areata. As for the study in general: It was oral tofacitinib, at 5 to 10 mg twice daily, that treated patients received.

The CDR3 sequence is 16 residues long. The ends lost 8 bases at V and 2 bases at J; junction bases unmatched: 8. Germline lookup yields CDR1 KGHSH and CDR2 LQKENI. Study-level points and caveats: Patients shared TCRs less clearly than mice did, possibly owing to HLA. Having just one nonresponder leaves the connection between baseline CD8+ expansion and response unresolved.

Documented treatment: oral pan-JAK inhibitor, 5-10 mg twice daily. RNA, once extracted, was reverse transcribed into cDNA for use as the sequencing template. TCRdb's table, derived via immunoSEQ multiplex PCR, lists solely in-frame clones and lacks some. The sample includes about 210,000 clones, over 60% of them seen just once. Note on this clone: What it binds is not known.

The chain combines TRBV18 with TRBJ2-2, with 10 positions matching TRBD1. The sequence came from a human donor with alopecia areata. The specimen comprised CD4+ T cells sorted from blood, sampled at week 4, from a patient treated with tofacitinib. CDR3 in amino acids: CASAGQGTRNTGELFF. In DNA form, the CDR3 reads TGTGCCAGCGCGGGACAGGGGACCCGAAACACCGGGGAGCTGTTTTTT.